A selection of T cell receptor beta chains follows, all from one sample in a study of cytomegalovirus exposure and HLA in healthy donors. Measured with immunoSEQ multiplex PCR; TCRdb has only the in-frame clones, and not every one. The sample yields hundreds of thousands of clones, 76% seen once. Sequenced material: PBMCs. These receptors all come from a man younger than 30 in good health and CMV-seronegative. The CDR3 runs from the conserved cysteine through the conserved F or W. The order of the fields is V gene, D gene, J gene, clone size, CDR3 protein, CDR3 DNA. The D gene is left open where the match is weak. Rows may omit the clone size; those that give it use once, few, many or a size class.

>TRBV27|TRBD1|TRBJ2-7|few
CASTLTGQGNYEQYF
TGTGCCAGCACCTTAACGGGACAGGGGAACTACGAGCAGTACTTC
>TRBV2|TRBD1|TRBJ1-2|NA
CASSDKQGNYGYTF
TGTGCCAGCAGTGACAAACAGGGGAACTATGGCTACACCTTC
>TRBV7-9|NA|TRBJ1-1|NA
CASSLPYRLMNTEAFF
TGTGCCAGCAGCTTACCCTACAGGTTGATGAACACTGAAGCTTTCTTT
>TRBV5-4|TRBD2|TRBJ2-7|once
CASSLGLAGGPREQYF
TGTGCCAGCAGCTTAGGGCTAGCGGGAGGGCCAAGGGAGCAGTACTTC
>TRBV9|TRBD1|TRBJ2-7|NA
CASSVEDRGPYEQYF
TGTGCCAGCAGCGTAGAGGACAGGGGCCCCTACGAGCAGTACTTC
>TRBV6-5|NA|TRBJ2-7|NA
CASSPSSYEQYF
TGTGCCAGCAGTCCCTCGTCCTACGAGCAGTACTTC
>TRBV6-1|NA|TRBJ1-5|NA
CASSEVGHQPQHF
TGTGCCAGCAGTGAAGTGGGCCATCAGCCCCAGCATTTT
>TRBV7-9|NA|TRBJ2-3|NA
CASSFLPGSDSTQYF
TGTGCCAGCAGCTTCCTTCCCGGGTCTGATTCTACGCAGTATTTT
>TRBV5-6|TRBD1|TRBJ1-1|few
CASSSRDRGRLNTEAFF
TGTGCCAGCAGCTCCCGGGACAGGGGGCGCCTAAACACTGAAGCTTTCTTT
>TRBV11-2|NA|TRBJ1-2|NA
CASSLSPENYGYTF
TGTGCCAGCAGCTTATCCCCAGAAAACTATGGCTACACCTTC
>TRBV5-1|TRBD1|TRBJ2-7|NA
CASSLGNRGAYEQYF
TGCGCCAGCAGCTTGGGCAACAGGGGGGCCTACGAGCAGTACTTC
>TRBV2|NA|TRBJ2-7|NA
CASSANFFYEQYF
TGTGCCAGCAGTGCTAACTTCTTCTACGAGCAGTACTTC
>TRBV4-1|NA|TRBJ2-2|few
CASGGVGGNTGELFF
TGTGCCAGCGGTGGGGTAGGGGGGAACACCGGGGAGCTGTTTTTT
>TRBV2|NA|TRBJ1-3|NA
CASRGVGPGNTIYF
TGTGCCAGCAGGGGAGTCGGACCCGGAAACACCATATATTTT
>TRBV6-4|NA|TRBJ2-2|NA
CASSPGTPYTGELFF
TGTGCCAGCAGTCCCGGGACTCCGTACACCGGGGAGCTGTTTTTT
>TRBV6-1|NA|TRBJ2-7|NA
CASRPQGYEQYF
TGTGCCAGCAGGCCCCAGGGCTACGAGCAGTACTTC
>TRBV9|NA|TRBJ2-1|few
CASSVEGVTEQFF
TGTGCCAGCAGCGTAGAGGGGGTCACTGAGCAGTTCTTC
>TRBV5-1|TRBD2|TRBJ2-1|NA
CASSGGLAGVNEQFF
TGCGCCAGCAGCGGCGGACTAGCGGGAGTCAATGAGCAGTTCTTC
>TRBV18|TRBD2|TRBJ2-1|NA
CASSPLLAGVQNEQFF
TGTGCCAGCTCACCACTCCTAGCGGGAGTTCAAAATGAGCAGTTCTTC
>TRBV28|TRBD2|TRBJ2-5|NA
CASSTLLAEVLETQYF
TGTGCCAGCAGTACCCTACTAGCGGAGGTGTTAGAGACCCAGTACTTC
>TRBV18|TRBD1|TRBJ1-1|NA
CASSPAGGNPEAFF
TGTGCCAGCTCTCCGGCAGGGGGTAATCCTGAAGCTTTCTTT
>TRBV27|TRBD2|TRBJ2-2|NA
CASSLYPSGNTGELFF
TGTGCCAGCAGTTTATACCCTAGCGGGAACACCGGGGAGCTGTTTTTT
>TRBV5-1|NA|TRBJ2-1|NA
CASSLGGGHNEQFF
TGCGCCAGCAGCTTGGGAGGAGGGCACAATGAGCAGTTCTTC
>TRBV19|TRBD1|TRBJ1-5|few
CASSTYGQGGGNQPQHF
TGTGCCAGTAGTACCTATGGACAGGGAGGGGGCAATCAGCCCCAGCATTTT
>TRBV4-1|NA|TRBJ2-5|NA
CASSQGEGVVAETQYF
TGCGCCAGCAGCCAAGGGGAGGGGGTCGTGGCGGAGACCCAGTACTTC
>TRBV28|NA|TRBJ2-7|NA
CASRHQAGRRKEGTHYEQYF
TGTGCCAGTCGCCATCAGGCGGGACGAAGGAAAGAGGGTACACACTACGAGCAGTACTTC
>TRBV5-1|TRBD2|TRBJ2-1|NA
CASSTLAGAINEQFF
TGCGCCAGCAGCACTTTAGCGGGAGCAATAAATGAGCAGTTCTTC
>TRBV25-1|TRBD1|TRBJ2-7|few
CASTPDRGLSYEQYF
TGTGCCAGCACCCCGGACAGGGGGCTTTCCTACGAGCAGTACTTC
>TRBV5-1|TRBD1|TRBJ2-5|NA
CASSPSDRGYSKTQYF
TGCGCCAGCAGCCCTAGCGACAGGGGTTACTCGAAAACCCAGTACTTC